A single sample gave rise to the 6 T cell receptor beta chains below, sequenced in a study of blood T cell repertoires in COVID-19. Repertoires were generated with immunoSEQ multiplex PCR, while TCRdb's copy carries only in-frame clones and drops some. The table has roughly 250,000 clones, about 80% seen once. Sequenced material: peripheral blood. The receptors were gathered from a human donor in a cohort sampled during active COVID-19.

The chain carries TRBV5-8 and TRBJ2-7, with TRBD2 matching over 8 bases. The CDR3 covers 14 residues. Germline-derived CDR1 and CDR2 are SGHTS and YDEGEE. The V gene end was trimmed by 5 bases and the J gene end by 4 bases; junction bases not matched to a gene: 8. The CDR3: CASRSGGAFYEQYF. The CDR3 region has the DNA TGTGCCAGCAGGTCCGGGGGGGCCTTTTACGAGCAGTACTTC.

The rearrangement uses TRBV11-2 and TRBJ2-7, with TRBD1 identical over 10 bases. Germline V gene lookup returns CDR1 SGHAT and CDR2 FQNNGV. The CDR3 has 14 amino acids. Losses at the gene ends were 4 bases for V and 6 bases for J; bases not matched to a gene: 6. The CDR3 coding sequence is TGTGCCAGCAGCTCCGGGACAGGGGCCTTCGAGCAGTACTTC. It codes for CASSSGTGAFEQYF.

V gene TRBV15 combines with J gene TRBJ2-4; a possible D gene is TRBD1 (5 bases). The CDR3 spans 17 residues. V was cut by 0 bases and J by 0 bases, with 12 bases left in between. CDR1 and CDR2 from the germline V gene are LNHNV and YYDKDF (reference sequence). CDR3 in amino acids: CATSREGLGLAKNIQYF. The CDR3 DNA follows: TGTGCCACCAGCAGAGAGGGGTTGGGGCTAGCCAAAAACATTCAGTACTTC.

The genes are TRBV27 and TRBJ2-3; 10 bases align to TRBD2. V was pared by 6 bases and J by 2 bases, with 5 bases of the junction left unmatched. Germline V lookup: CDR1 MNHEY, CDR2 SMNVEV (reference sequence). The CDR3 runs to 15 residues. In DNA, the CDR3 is TGTGCCAGCAGACTTAGCGGGGGGCCCACAGATACGCAGTATTTT. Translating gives CASRLSGGPTDTQYF.

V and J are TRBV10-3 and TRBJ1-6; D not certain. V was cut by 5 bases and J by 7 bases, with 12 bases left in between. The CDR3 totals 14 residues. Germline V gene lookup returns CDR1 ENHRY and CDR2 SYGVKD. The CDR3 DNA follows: TGTGCCATCAGTCGAGGCAGCTCGAATTCACCCCTCCACTTT. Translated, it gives CAISRGSSNSPLHF.

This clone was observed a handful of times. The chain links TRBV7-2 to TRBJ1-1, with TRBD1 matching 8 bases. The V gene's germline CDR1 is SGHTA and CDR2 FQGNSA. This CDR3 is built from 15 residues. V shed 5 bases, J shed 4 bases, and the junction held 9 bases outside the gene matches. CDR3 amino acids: CASSLTGGVGTEAFF. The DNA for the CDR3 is TGTGCCAGCAGCCTCACAGGGGGAGTAGGCACTGAAGCTTTCTTT.